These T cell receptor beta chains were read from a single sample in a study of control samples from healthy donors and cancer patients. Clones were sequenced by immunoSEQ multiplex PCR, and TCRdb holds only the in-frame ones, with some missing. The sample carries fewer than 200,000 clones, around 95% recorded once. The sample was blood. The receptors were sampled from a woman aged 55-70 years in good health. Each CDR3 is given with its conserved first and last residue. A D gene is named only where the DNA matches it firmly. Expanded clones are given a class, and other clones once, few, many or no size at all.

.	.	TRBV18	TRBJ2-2	TGTGCCAGCTCACCGGGACGGACCACCGGGGAGCTGTTTTTT	CASSPGRTTGELFF
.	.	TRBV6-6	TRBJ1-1	TGTGCCAGCAGCCTTACTATGAACACTGAAGCTTTCTTT	CASSLTMNTEAFF
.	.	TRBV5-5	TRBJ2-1	TGTGCCAGCAGCTTGACCGGAGACAATGAGCAGTTCTTC	CASSLTGDNEQFF
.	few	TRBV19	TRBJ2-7	TGTGCCAGCCGGGACCGCGACCTCTACGAGCAGTACTTC	CASRDRDLYEQYF
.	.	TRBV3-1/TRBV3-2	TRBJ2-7	TGTGCCAGCAGTCCGCCCGGATCCTACTACGAGCAGTACTTC	CASSPPGSYYEQYF
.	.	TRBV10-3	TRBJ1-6	TGTGCCATCAGTGAGTCATCAGGGAAGAGTTCACCCCTCCACTTT	CAISESSGKSSPLHF
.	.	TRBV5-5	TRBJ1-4	TGTGCCAGCAGCTTGGTTCTTGAAAAACTGTTTTTT	CASSLVLEKLFF
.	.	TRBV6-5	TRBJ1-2	TGTGCCAGCAGTTACTCGAGCGGACAGCGCAGCGGGGGCTACACCTTC	CASSYSSGQRSGGYTF
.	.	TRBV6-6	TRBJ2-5	TGTGCCAGCAAAAGCGGCCAAGAGACCCAGTACTTC	CASKSGQETQYF
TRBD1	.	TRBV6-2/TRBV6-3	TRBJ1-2	TGTGCCAGCAGTTACGGGACAGGGGGCTCGACTAACTATGGCTACACCTTC	CASSYGTGGSTNYGYTF
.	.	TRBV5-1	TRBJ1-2	TGCGCCAGCAGCTTGGCGAGGGACTATGGCTACACCTTC	CASSLARDYGYTF
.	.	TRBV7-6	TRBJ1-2	TGTGCCAGCAGCCCCATGGCCGCCTATGGCTACACCTTC	CASSPMAAYGYTF
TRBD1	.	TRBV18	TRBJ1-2	TGTGCCAGCTCACCGTCTTCGACAGGGAAGGGCTACACCTTC	CASSPSSTGKGYTF
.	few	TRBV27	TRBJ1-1	TGTGCCAGCAGTTTCCGCGGGGGAAGGGAGACTGAAGCTTTCTTT	CASSFRGGRETEAFF
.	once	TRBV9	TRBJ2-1	TGTGCCAGCAGCGTAGGAGGCTCTCTGAATGAGCAGTTCTTC	CASSVGGSLNEQFF
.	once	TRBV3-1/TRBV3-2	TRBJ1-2	TGTGCCAGCAGCCCTGTCGTTAACTATGGCTACACCTTC	CASSPVVNYGYTF
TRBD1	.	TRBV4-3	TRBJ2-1	TGCGCCAGCAGCCAGGTCCGGGACAGGGGAAAAGAGCAGTTCTTC	CASSQVRDRGKEQFF
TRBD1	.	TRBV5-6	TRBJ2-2	TGTGCCAGCAGCTTGATACCGGGACAGGGGAAAAGCGGGGAGCTGTTTTTT	CASSLIPGQGKSGELFF
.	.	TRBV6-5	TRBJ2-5	TGTGCCAGCAGCTCAGGAGAGACCCAGTACTTC	CASSSGETQYF
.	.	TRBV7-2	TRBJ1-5	TGTGCCAGCAGCTTATCTGGGACGTCTAATCAGCCCCAGCATTTT	CASSLSGTSNQPQHF
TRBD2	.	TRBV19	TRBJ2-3	TGTGCCAGTAGTATAGATGGGACTAGCGGGGGGGGATCGACGCAGTATTTT	CASSIDGTSGGGSTQYF
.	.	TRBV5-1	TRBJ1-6	TGCGCCAGCAGCCCCGGCCCCCTCCATGACTCCTATAATTCACCCCTCCACTTT	CASSPGPLHDSYNSPLHF
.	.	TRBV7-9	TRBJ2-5	TGTGCCAGCAGCTACCCACTACAAGAGACCCAGTACTTC	CASSYPLQETQYF
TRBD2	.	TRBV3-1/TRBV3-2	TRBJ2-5	TGTGCCAGCACATCGGCTAGCGGGGGGCAACAAGAGACCCAGTACTTC	CASTSASGGQQETQYF
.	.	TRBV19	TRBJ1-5	TGTGCCAGTAGTATTGCGCACTATAGCAATCAGCCCCAGCATTTT	CASSIAHYSNQPQHF
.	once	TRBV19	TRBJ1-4	TGTGCCAGTAGCCACAGAAATGAAAAACTGTTTTTT	CASSHRNEKLFF
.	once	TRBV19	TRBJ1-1	TGTGCCAGTAGTTCACAACAGGGAAGGGAAACTGAAGCTTTCTTT	CASSSQQGRETEAFF
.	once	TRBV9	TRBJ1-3	TGTGCCAGCAGCGTAGACTCTGGTTACCGACTCTCCTCTGGAAACACCATATATTTT	CASSVDSGYRLSSGNTIYF
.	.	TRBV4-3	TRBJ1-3	TGCGCCAGCAGCCAAGTTGCGGTCGGAGGAAACACCATATATTTT	CASSQVAVGGNTIYF
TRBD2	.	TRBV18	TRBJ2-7	TGTGCCAGCTCACCGGGGGGGGTTTCCGAGCAGTACTTC	CASSPGGVSEQYF
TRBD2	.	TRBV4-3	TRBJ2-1	TGCGCCAGCAGCCAGCTAATGCGGGGGGGCCCTTACAATGAGCAGTTCTTC	CASSQLMRGGPYNEQFF
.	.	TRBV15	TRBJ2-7	TGTGCCACCAGCAGAGATGGGTCGGGCGAGCAGTACTTC	CATSRDGSGEQYF
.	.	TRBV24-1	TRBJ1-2	TGTGCCACCAAAGTCGGAAACTATGGCTACACCTTC	CATKVGNYGYTF
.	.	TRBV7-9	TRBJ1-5	TGTGCCAGCAGCTTCCGGGGCAATCAGCCCCAGCATTTT	CASSFRGNQPQHF
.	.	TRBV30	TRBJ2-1	TGTGCCTGGAGTGTAATCCATGAGCAGTTCTTC	CAWSVIHEQFF